The TCR beta chain described here comes from a study of blood T cell repertoires in COVID-19 (dated by TCRdb to 2018 to 2021). Regarding the complete study: Recovered participants in ImmuneRACE Cohort 3 were defined as having two consecutive negative NP/OP PCR tests, clearance from a healthcare professional, or resolution of symptoms. Samples covering the acute and convalescent phases of COVID-19 were provided by collaborators in the United States, Italy and Spain. The material from the prospective study consisted of cDNA or gDNA derived from T cells, B-cell-depleted T cells, or PBMCs. Subjects who had been exposed to COVID-19, were actively infected with it, or had recovered from it provided the deeply sampled blood TCRbeta repertoires that made up the dataset. The repertoires were made available in a free public database intended to serve as a resource for research on the immune response to SARS-CoV-2. The samples were drawn from the first 160 participants of the ongoing ImmuneRACE study and from 1,254 subjects provided by 6 global collaborators. Sample metadata almost always included a de-identified subject ID, COVID-19 status, age in years and sex. Where HLA class I and class II types were available, the types were taken from metadata supplied by the sample provider, not from assay-based typing.

Via the germline V gene, CDR1 is MNHEY and CDR2 SVGAGI. The junction carries 20 bases between V and J, which are trimmed by 7 bases and 10 bases respectively. Its CDR3 holds 15 amino acids, cysteine through phenylalanine. Solely the CDR3 DNA is kept, with 45 bases framed from the first base. Points the paper makes about the study in general: How much clinical and demographic metadata was included differed by source and by participant, and the metadata was provided uncurated.

TCRbeta CDR3 regions were amplified from genomic DNA by means of the immunoSEQ Assay, a bias-controlled multiplex PCR. Per the source publication's procedure: The number of nucleated cells in each sample was estimated from the amplification of reference gene primers within the assay. Sequence reads were collapsed and filtered to measure the absolute abundance of every unique TCRbeta CDR3 rearrangement. For each sample, productive Simpson clonality was calculated as the square root of Simpson's diversity index across productive rearrangements. TCRdb took over this immuneACCESS table, retaining in-frame rearrangements with V and J assigned. Such tables are incomplete; in checked studies, under half of the missing clones stem from an unresolved V gene, and the remainder is unexplained. V and J calls plus clone size are reproduced from that table; the DNA served to infer D and trimming. This sample holds around 360,000 clones; around 87% were observed only once. Roughly 2% of the sample is held by the ten biggest clonotypes.

In the prospective study, participants were roughly 18 to 100 years old, resided in around 25 geographic areas of the United States, and were enrolled through a virtual design. Cohort assignment in the prospective study relied on participant-reported clinical history from a screening survey and a study questionnaire. Each participant in the prospective study had whole blood, serum and a nasopharyngeal or oropharyngeal swab collected by mobile phlebotomists. Over an approximately 2-month period, participants in the prospective study had the option of providing additional blood draws and questionnaires. Before DNA extraction, blood samples from the prospective study were shipped at room temperature or frozen. Regarding this clone: The antigen it binds to is not known. No much larger clone is present one base from it, and per-base qualities are unavailable.

In this chain, TRBV6-5 is recombined with TRBJ1-6; the D gene is perhaps TRBD1, on 5 matching bases. The specimen was PBMCs or T cells enriched from blood (not recorded which). The TCR originated in a man aged 35 to 55 in a cohort exposed to, infected with or recovered from COVID-19 (not recorded which). DNA sequence: TGTGCCAGCAACTTAGGGACGGCGGGAGAATCACCCCTCCACTTT. This sequence encodes CASNLGTAGESPLHF.